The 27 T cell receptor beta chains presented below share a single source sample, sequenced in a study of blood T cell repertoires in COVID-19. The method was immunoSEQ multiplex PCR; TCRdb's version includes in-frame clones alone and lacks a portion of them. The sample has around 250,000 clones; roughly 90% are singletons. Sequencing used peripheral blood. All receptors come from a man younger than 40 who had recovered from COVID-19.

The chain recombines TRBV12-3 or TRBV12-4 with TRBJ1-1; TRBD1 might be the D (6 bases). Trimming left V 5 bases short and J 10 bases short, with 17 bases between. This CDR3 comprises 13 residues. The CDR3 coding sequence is TGTGCCAGCAGTCAACAGGGAAATAGTTTAGCTTTCTTT. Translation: CASSQQGNSLAFF.

CDR3 amino acids: CASSRTGLQETQYF. The CDR3 region has the DNA TGTGCCAGCTCACGGACAGGGCTCCAAGAGACCCAGTACTTC. The rearrangement uses TRBV18 and TRBJ2-5; 8 nucleotides agree with TRBD1. Germline loops: CDR1 KGHSH, CDR2 LQKENI. The CDR3 extends over 14 amino acids. The J segment lost 1 base and the V segment lost 4 bases, leaving 2 bases of the junction unmatched.

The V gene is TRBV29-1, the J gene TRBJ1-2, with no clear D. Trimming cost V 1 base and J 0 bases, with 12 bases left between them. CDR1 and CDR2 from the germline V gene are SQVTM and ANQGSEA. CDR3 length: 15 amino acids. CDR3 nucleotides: TGCAGCGTTGAAGTTAGGAGGGCTGCTAACTATGGCTACACCTTC. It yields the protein CSVEVRRAANYGYTF.

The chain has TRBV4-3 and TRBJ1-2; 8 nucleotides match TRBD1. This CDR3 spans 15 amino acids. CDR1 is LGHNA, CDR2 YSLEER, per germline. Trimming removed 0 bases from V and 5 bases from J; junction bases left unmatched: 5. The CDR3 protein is CASSQDRRGHYGYTF. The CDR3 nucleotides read TGCGCCAGCAGCCAAGATCGCAGGGGGCATTATGGCTACACCTTC.

CDR3 coding DNA: TGTGCCAGCAGCTTGCTCAGGAACACTGAAGCTTTCTTT. As protein: CASSLLRNTEAFF. The rearrangement links TRBV5-6 to TRBJ1-1; D is unclear. Germline V gene lookup returns CDR1 SGHDT and CDR2 YYEEEE. The ends were cut back, 1 base at V and 1 base at J, with 5 bases in the middle. The CDR3 is 13 residues long.

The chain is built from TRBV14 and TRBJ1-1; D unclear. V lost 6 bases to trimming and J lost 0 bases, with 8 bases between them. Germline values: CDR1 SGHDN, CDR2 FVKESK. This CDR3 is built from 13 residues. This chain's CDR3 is CASSRTMNTEAFF. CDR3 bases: TGTGCCAGCAGTCGTACAATGAACACTGAAGCTTTCTTT.

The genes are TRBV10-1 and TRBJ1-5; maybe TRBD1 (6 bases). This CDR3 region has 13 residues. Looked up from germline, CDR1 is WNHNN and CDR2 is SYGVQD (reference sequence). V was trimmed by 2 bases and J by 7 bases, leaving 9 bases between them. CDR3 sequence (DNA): TGCGCCAGCAGTGAGACAGGGAGACAGCCCCAGCATTTT. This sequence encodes CASSETGRQPQHF.

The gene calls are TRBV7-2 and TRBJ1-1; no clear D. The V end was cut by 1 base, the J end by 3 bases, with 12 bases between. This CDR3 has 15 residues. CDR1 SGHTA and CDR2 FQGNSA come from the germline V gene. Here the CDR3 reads CASSLVPGSDTEAFF. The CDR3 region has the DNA TGTGCCAGCAGCTTAGTTCCGGGTTCGGACACTGAAGCTTTCTTT.

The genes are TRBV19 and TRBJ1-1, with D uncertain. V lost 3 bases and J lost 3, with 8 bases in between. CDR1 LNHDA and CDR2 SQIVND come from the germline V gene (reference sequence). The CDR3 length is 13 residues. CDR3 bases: TGTGCCAGTAGTATTTCTGCAGACACTGAAGCTTTCTTT. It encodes CASSISADTEAFF.

The CDR3, as DNA: TGTGCCATCAGTCGAAGCCGGGACTCTGGGGCCAACGTCCTGACTTTC. It encodes CAISRSRDSGANVLTF. The chain is built from TRBV10-3 and TRBJ2-6; maybe TRBD2 (5 bases). This CDR3 has 16 residues. Germline V lookup: CDR1 ENHRY, CDR2 SYGVKD. Trimming removed 5 bases at V and 0 bases at J, with 11 bases between.

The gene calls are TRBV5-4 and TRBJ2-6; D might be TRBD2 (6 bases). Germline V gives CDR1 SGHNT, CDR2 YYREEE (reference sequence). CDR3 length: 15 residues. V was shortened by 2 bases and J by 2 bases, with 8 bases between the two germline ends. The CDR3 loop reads CASSFGGTGANVLTF. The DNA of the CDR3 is TGTGCCAGCAGCTTCGGGGGAACTGGGGCCAACGTCCTGACTTTC.

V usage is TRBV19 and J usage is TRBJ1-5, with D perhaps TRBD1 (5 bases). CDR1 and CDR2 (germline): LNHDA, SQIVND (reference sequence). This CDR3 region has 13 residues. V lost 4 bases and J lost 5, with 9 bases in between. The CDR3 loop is CASSTWGDQPQHF. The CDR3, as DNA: TGTGCCAGTAGTACCTGGGGGGATCAGCCCCAGCATTTT.

In DNA form, the CDR3 reads TGTGCCAGCAGCTTCCTACCTCTGCGGGGGGGCCTTAAGGAGCAGTTCTTC. Amino acid sequence: CASSFLPLRGGLKEQFF. This rearrangement joins TRBV7-2 to TRBJ2-1, with 9 bases matching TRBD2. CDR3 length: 17 amino acids. V trimming: 3 bases; J trimming: 10 bases; junction bases outside the gene matches: 16. CDR1 and CDR2 (germline): SGHTA, FQGNSA.

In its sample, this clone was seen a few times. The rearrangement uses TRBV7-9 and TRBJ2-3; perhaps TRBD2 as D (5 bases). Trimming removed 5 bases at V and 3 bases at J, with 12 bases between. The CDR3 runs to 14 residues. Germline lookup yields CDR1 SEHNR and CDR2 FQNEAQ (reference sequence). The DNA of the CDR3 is TGTGCCAGCAGCCCGGGGTATGGGACAGATACGCAGTATTTT. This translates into CASSPGYGTDTQYF.

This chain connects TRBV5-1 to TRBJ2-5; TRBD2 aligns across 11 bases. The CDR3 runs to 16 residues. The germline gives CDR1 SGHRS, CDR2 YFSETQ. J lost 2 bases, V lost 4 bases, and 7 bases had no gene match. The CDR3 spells CASSLVVAGGQETQYF. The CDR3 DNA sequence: TGCGCCAGCAGCCTGGTTGTAGCGGGGGGGCAAGAGACCCAGTACTTC.

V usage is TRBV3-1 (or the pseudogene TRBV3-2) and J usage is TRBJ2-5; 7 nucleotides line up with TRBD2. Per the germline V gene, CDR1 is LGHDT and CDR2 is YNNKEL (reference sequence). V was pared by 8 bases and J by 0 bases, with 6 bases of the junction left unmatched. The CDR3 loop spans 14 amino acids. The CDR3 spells CASGSGGYQETQYF. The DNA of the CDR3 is TGTGCCAGCGGGTCCGGGGGGTACCAAGAGACCCAGTACTTC.

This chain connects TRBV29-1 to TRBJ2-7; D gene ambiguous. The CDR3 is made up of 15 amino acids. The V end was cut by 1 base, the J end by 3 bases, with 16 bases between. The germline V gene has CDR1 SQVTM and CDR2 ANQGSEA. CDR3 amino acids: CSVEVHDSTIYEQYF. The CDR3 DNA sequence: TGCAGCGTTGAAGTTCATGACTCTACTATCTACGAGCAGTACTTC.

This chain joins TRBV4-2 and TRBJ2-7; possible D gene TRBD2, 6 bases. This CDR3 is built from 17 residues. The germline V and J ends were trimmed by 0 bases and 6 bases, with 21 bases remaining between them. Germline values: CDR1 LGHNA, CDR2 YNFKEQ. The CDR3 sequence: CASSQDRGVAVQGEQYF. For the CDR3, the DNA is TGTGCCAGCAGCCAAGACCGAGGAGTAGCGGTCCAGGGCGAGCAGTACTTC.

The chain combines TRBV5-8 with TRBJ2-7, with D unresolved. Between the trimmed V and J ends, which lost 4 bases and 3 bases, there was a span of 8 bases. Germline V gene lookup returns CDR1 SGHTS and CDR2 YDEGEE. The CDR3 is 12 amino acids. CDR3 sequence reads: CASSNPVYEQYF. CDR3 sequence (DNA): TGTGCCAGCAGCAACCCGGTCTACGAGCAGTACTTC.

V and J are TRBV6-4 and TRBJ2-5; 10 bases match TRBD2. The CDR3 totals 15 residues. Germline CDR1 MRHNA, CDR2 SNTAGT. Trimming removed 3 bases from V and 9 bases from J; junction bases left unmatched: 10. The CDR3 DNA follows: TGTGCCAGCAGTGATCTAGCGGGGGAAGGTCGGGCCCAGTACTTC. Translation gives CASSDLAGEGRAQYF.

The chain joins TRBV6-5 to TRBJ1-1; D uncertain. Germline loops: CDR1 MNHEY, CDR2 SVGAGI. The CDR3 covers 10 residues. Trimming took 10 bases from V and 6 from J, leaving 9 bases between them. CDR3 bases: TGTGCCACCCGGGGTTCTGAAGCTTTCTTT. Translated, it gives CATRGSEAFF.

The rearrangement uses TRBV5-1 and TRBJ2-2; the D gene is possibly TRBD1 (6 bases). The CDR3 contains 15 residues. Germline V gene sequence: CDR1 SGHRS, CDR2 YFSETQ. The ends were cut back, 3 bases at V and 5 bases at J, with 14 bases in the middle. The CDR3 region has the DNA TGCGCCAGCAGCTCCTCAGGGGTAGGGACCGGGGAGCTGTTTTTT. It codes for CASSSSGVGTGELFF.

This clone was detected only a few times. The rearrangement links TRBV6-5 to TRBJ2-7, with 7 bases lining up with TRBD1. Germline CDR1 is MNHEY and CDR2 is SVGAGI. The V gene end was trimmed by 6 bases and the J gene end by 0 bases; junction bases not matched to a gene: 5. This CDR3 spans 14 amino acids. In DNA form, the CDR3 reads TGTGCCAGCAGACCGGGACAGAGCTCCTACGAGCAGTACTTC. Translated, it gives CASRPGQSSYEQYF.

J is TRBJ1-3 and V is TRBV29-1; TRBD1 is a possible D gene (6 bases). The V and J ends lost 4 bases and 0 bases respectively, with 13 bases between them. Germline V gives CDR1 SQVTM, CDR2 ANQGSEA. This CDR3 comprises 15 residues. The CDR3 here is CSVGNRDNSGNTIYF. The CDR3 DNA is TGCAGCGTTGGTAACAGGGACAACTCTGGAAACACCATATATTTT.

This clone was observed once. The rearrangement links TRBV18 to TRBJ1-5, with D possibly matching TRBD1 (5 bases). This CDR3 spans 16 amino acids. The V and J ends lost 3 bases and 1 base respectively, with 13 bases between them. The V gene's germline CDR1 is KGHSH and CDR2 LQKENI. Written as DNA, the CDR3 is TGTGCCAGCTCACCCCCTGGGGGGGGGAGCAATCAGCCCCAGCATTTT. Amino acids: CASSPPGGGSNQPQHF.

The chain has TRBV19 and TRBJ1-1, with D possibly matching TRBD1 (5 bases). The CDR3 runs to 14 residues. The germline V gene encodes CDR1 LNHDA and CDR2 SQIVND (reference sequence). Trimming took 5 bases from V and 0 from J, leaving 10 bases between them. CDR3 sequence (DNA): TGTGCCAGTAGTTGGCAGGGTTTGAACACTGAAGCTTTCTTT. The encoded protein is CASSWQGLNTEAFF.

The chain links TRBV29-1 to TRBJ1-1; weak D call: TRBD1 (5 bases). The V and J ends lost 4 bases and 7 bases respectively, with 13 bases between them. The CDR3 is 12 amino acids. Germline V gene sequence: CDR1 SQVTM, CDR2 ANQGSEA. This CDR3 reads CSVVKGLGEAFF. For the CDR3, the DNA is TGCAGCGTTGTGAAGGGGCTTGGTGAAGCTTTCTTT.